This T cell receptor beta chain emerged from a study of T cells in Graves' hyperthyroidism and ophthalmopathy. RNA transcripts provided the source from which TCR beta CDR3 regions were amplified. Using the HTBI primer set, a first-round RT-PCR was run on the TCR CDR3. TCRdb re-analysed the multiplex PCR reads in MiXCR, keeping a single row per CDR3 protein. The sample contains over 350,000 distinct CDR3 sequences, approximately 17% of which appear only once. This clonotype showed up just a few times. The junction had 6 bases not matched to a gene; V was cut back by 4 bases and J by 6 bases. From germline, CDR1 is ENHRY and CDR2 SYGVKD. The CDR3 sequence is 13 residues long.

The sequence derives from a young man with Graves' ophthalmopathy. Sequences were obtained from blood. The chain is built from TRBV10-3 and TRBJ2-7; 7 bases are shared with TRBD2. CDR3 amino acids: CAISVGGAIEQYF. CDR3 sequence (DNA): TGTGCCATCAGTGTGGGAGGGGCCATCGAGCAGTACTTC.